These T cell receptor beta chains were read from a single sample in a study of beta chain features in type 1 diabetes. Some clones are missing from TCRdb's copy, which holds only in-frame ones; the method was immunoSEQ multiplex PCR. The profile shows some 200,000 clones, approximately 10% of them singletons. The sample taken for sequencing was central memory CD4+ T cells from blood. These receptors all stem from a man aged 18 to 30 in good health. Both conserved end residues are part of each CDR3. D genes are given only for firm matches. The size of a clone is reported for some rows only, either as once, few or many, or as a class for expanded clones.

TRBJ2-1	few	TRBV12-5	NA	13	CASGSQTTLEQFF	TGTGCTAGTGGTTCGCAAACGACTCTTGAGCAGTTCTTC
TRBJ2-5	many	TRBV7-2	NA	14	CASSLMARQETQYF	TGTGCCAGCAGCTTAATGGCGAGACAAGAGACCCAGTACTTC
TRBJ2-6	NA	TRBV11-1	NA	12	CASSLRQDVLTF	TGTGCCAGCAGCTTGAGACAGGACGTCCTGACTTTC
TRBJ2-3	NA	TRBV5-4	NA	12	CASSEGRNTQYF	TGTGCCAGCAGCGAGGGAAGAAATACGCAGTATTTT
TRBJ2-3	few	TRBV7-3	TRBD2	15	CASSLSLAGTDTQYF	TGTGCCAGCAGCTTATCGCTAGCGGGTACAGATACGCAGTATTTT
TRBJ2-7	few	TRBV7-6	NA	13	CASSGLAAREQYF	TGTGCCAGCAGCGGCCTTGCGGCTCGCGAGCAGTACTTC
TRBJ2-3	few	TRBV29-1	TRBD1	13	CSARQGGTDTQYF	TGCAGCGCTAGACAGGGCGGCACAGATACGCAGTATTTT
TRBJ2-5	NA	TRBV9	TRBD1	15	CASSPGQGPIATQYF	TGTGCCAGCAGCCCCGGACAGGGGCCAATAGCGACCCAGTACTTC
TRBJ2-1	many	TRBV5-5	NA	14	CASSRQAIYNEQFF	TGTGCCAGCAGCCGACAGGCGATATACAATGAGCAGTTCTTC
TRBJ1-5	few	TRBV4-3	TRBD1	14	CASSQGQGEQPQHF	TGCGCCAGCAGCCAGGGACAGGGTGAACAGCCCCAGCATTTT
TRBJ2-2	many	TRBV5-8	TRBD2	16	CASSRTSAAITGELFF	TGTGCCAGCAGCCGAACTAGCGCCGCGATCACCGGGGAGCTGTTTTTT
TRBJ2-1	few	TRBV7-2	NA	14	CASRPGSSYNEQFF	TGTGCCAGCAGGCCTGGGTCGTCCTACAATGAGCAGTTCTTC
TRBJ1-2	NA	TRBV2	TRBD1	14	CASSWDRTNNGYTF	TGTGCCAGCAGTTGGGACAGAACCAATAATGGCTACACCTTC
TRBJ2-1	few	TRBV7-3	NA	17	CASSLGRGRAFYNEQFF	TGTGCCAGCAGCTTAGGTCGCGGCCGGGCTTTCTACAATGAGCAGTTCTTC
TRBJ1-5	NA	TRBV29-1	NA	13	CSVGLAGDQPQHF	TGCAGCGTTGGTTTGGCAGGGGATCAGCCCCAGCATTTT
TRBJ2-3	NA	TRBV7-9	TRBD2	15	CASSPASGSTDTQYF	TGTGCCAGCAGCCCAGCTAGCGGTAGCACAGATACGCAGTATTTT
TRBJ2-1	few	TRBV7-2	NA	16	CASSPGGTRSYNEQFF	TGTGCCAGCAGCCCAGGGGGGACTAGGTCCTACAATGAGCAGTTCTTC
TRBJ2-3	NA	TRBV30	NA	14	CAWTPGLGTDTQYF	TGTGCCTGGACCCCGGGACTCGGCACAGATACGCAGTATTTT
TRBJ2-7	few	TRBV11-2	TRBD2	15	CASSSDGIAGVEQYF	TGTGCCAGCAGCTCCGACGGTATAGCGGGAGTTGAGCAGTACTTC
TRBJ2-1	NA	TRBV25-1	TRBD2	15	CASSDAKGGRPGQFF	TGTGCCAGCAGTGATGCTAAGGGCGGGAGGCCCGGGCAGTTCTTC
TRBJ2-7	NA	TRBV7-2	TRBD2	15	CASSYFLAGPYEQYF	TGTGCCAGCAGCTACTTTCTAGCGGGGCCCTACGAGCAGTACTTC
TRBJ2-1	many	TRBV5-1	NA	16	CASSLALGTKYDEQFF	TGCGCCAGCAGCTTGGCTCTCGGGACAAAGTACGATGAGCAGTTCTTC
TRBJ2-1	many	TRBV9	TRBD2	15	CASSSGLALYNEQFF	TGTGCCAGCAGCTCCGGACTAGCGTTGTACAATGAGCAGTTCTTC
TRBJ1-2	many	TRBV29-1	NA	12	CSVGGVTGGYTF	TGCAGCGTTGGTGGGGTGACAGGAGGCTACACCTTC
TRBJ2-7	NA	TRBV7-2	TRBD2	14	CASSPGLATGEQYF	TGTGCCAGCAGTCCGGGACTAGCTACTGGCGAGCAGTACTTC
TRBJ1-2	NA	TRBV30	NA	12	CATGRGDYGYTF	TGTGCCACGGGACGGGGAGACTATGGCTACACCTTC
TRBJ2-3	few	TRBV30	TRBD1	11	CAWRQGDTQYF	TGTGCCTGGAGACAGGGGGATACGCAGTATTTT
TRBJ2-2	NA	TRBV7-3	TRBD1	14	CASSGQGALGELFF	TGTGCCAGCAGCGGACAGGGGGCCTTAGGGGAGCTGTTTTTT
TRBJ1-1	NA	TRBV7-2	NA	13	CASSLAPDREAFF	TGTGCCAGCAGCTTAGCCCCAGACAGGGAAGCTTTCTTT
TRBJ2-6	NA	TRBV9	NA	14	CASSGGTGANVLTF	TGTGCCAGCAGCGGGGGTACTGGGGCCAACGTCCTGACTTTC
TRBJ1-1	few	TRBV28	NA	14	CASSTQGRATEAFF	TGTGCCAGCAGTACCCAGGGTAGGGCTACTGAAGCTTTCTTT
TRBJ2-7	many	TRBV11-2	TRBD1	14	CASSSDRIDYEQYF	TGTGCCAGCAGCTCGGACAGGATAGACTACGAGCAGTACTTC
TRBJ2-7	NA	TRBV5-4	NA	13	CASSLASGYEQYF	TGTGCCAGCAGCTTGGCGTCGGGCTACGAGCAGTACTTC
TRBJ1-5	few	TRBV28	TRBD1	15	CASSRRGQGVQPQHF	TGTGCCAGCAGCCGCCGGGGACAGGGAGTTCAGCCCCAGCATTTT
TRBJ2-5	NA	TRBV5-1	NA	17	CASSLRGRGPYEETQYF	TGCGCCAGCAGCTTGCGAGGAAGGGGCCCCTACGAGGAGACCCAGTACTTC
TRBJ2-1	few	TRBV2	NA	14	CASTAGQTYNEQFF	TGTGCCAGCACTGCGGGACAGACTTACAATGAGCAGTTCTTC
TRBJ1-5	NA	TRBV6-1	NA	13	CASTGHFDQPQHF	TGTGCCAGCACGGGACACTTCGATCAGCCCCAGCATTTT
TRBJ2-3	NA	TRBV4-2	NA	13	CASSQDQADTQYF	TGTGCCAGCAGCCAAGATCAGGCAGATACGCAGTATTTT
TRBJ2-3	NA	TRBV5-4	NA	13	CASSPGSPDTQYF	TGTGCCAGCAGCCCAGGGTCCCCAGATACGCAGTATTTT
TRBJ1-3	few	TRBV29-1	NA	13	CSVDLLSGNTIYF	TGCAGCGTGGACTTACTCTCTGGAAACACCATATATTTT
TRBJ1-2	few	TRBV6-1	TRBD1	13	CASSLGQHYGYTF	TGTGCCAGCAGTCTGGGACAGCACTATGGCTACACCTTC
TRBJ2-6	NA	TRBV6-1	NA	15	CASSDMGTGANVLTF	TGTGCCAGCAGTGATATGGGTACTGGGGCCAACGTCCTGACTTTC
TRBJ2-1	few	TRBV6-6	TRBD1	13	CASNDRARDEQFF	TGTGCCAGCAACGACAGGGCCAGGGATGAGCAGTTCTTC
TRBJ1-2	many	TRBV5-4	NA	13	CASRSGTRDGYTF	TGTGCCAGCAGGTCCGGGACACGGGATGGCTACACCTTC
TRBJ2-3	NA	TRBV5-1	TRBD2	14	CASSPGLATDTQYF	TGCGCCAGCAGCCCGGGACTAGCTACAGATACGCAGTATTTT
TRBJ2-7	NA	TRBV28	TRBD1	15	CASSPTDRARYEQYF	TGTGCCAGCAGTCCCACGGACAGGGCGAGATACGAGCAGTACTTC
TRBJ1-2	NA	TRBV29-1	TRBD1	14	CSADLGQDGYGYTF	TGCAGCGCCGACCTAGGACAGGACGGGTATGGCTACACCTTC
TRBJ2-1	many	TRBV30	NA	14	CAWHPGTDFNEQFF	TGTGCCTGGCACCCTGGGACCGATTTCAATGAGCAGTTCTTC
TRBJ2-6	few	TRBV7-3	NA	18	CASSFKGPTYSGANVLTF	TGTGCCAGCAGCTTTAAGGGCCCGACGTACTCTGGGGCCAACGTCCTGACTTTC
TRBJ2-3	few	TRBV14	TRBD1	15	CASSLRTGGSDTQYF	TGTGCCAGCAGCCTTCGGACAGGGGGGTCAGATACGCAGTATTTT
TRBJ2-5	few	TRBV6-5	TRBD1	13	CASRSGQEETQYF	TGTGCCAGCAGATCCGGACAGGAAGAGACCCAGTACTTC
TRBJ2-1	NA	TRBV5-4	NA	14	CASSFLDSNNEQFF	TGTGCCAGCAGCTTTCTCGACAGTAACAATGAGCAGTTCTTC
TRBJ2-5	few	TRBV29-1	NA	14	CSVGPGTSWETQYF	TGCAGCGTTGGGCCCGGGACTTCCTGGGAGACCCAGTACTTC
TRBJ2-7	many	TRBV7-2	NA	12	CASSDRTYEQYF	TGTGCCAGCAGCGACAGGACCTACGAGCAGTACTTC
TRBJ2-3	NA	TRBV5-6	TRBD1	16	CASRVTGGDGTDTQYF	TGTGCCAGCAGGGTAACAGGGGGCGACGGCACAGATACGCAGTATTTT
TRBJ1-2	NA	TRBV19	TRBD1	17	CASSTTQMTGGGYGYTF	TGTGCCAGTAGTACCACCCAAATGACAGGGGGCGGCTATGGCTACACCTTC
TRBJ2-5	once	TRBV6-5	NA	15	CASSPSPGIQETQYF	TGTGCCAGCAGCCCATCCCCAGGTATACAAGAGACCCAGTACTTC